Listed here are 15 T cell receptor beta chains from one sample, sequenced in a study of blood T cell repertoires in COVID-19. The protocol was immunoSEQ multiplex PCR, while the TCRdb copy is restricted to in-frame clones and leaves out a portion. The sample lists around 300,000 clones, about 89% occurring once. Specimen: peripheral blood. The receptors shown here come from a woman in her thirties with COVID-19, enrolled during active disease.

The DNA for the CDR3 is TGTGCCTGGAGTGTACCCGCGGGAGCTAGCAATGAGCAGTTCTTC. It yields the protein CAWSVPAGASNEQFF. The gene calls are TRBV30 and TRBJ2-1; 7 bases match TRBD2. Germline V gives CDR1 GTSNPN, CDR2 SVGIG (reference sequence). After removal of 0 bases from V and 6 bases from J, the junction contained 8 bases not matched to a gene. The CDR3 loop spans 15 amino acids.

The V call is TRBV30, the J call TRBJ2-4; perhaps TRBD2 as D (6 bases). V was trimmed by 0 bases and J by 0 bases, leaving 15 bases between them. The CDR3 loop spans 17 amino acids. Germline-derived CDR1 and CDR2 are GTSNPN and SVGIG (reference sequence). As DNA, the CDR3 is TGTGCCTGGAGTGTACTAGCCGGGGACCTAGCCAAAAACATTCAGTACTTC. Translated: CAWSVLAGDLAKNIQYF.

CDR3 sequence: CASSLAGNLMRSTEAFF. The DNA for the CDR3 is TGTGCCAGCAGCTTGGCAGGGAATTTGATGAGAAGCACTGAAGCTTTCTTT. This chain links TRBV5-8 with TRBJ1-1; D may be TRBD1 (5 bases). Germline CDR1 and CDR2: SGHTS and YDEGEE. V shed 0 bases and J shed 4 bases, with 19 bases lying between them. The CDR3 covers 17 residues.

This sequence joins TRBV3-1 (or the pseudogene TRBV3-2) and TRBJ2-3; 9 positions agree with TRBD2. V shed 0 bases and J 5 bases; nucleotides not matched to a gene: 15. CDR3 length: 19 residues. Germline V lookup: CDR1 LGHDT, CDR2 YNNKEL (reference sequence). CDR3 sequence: CASSQDVFTLAGAGDTQYF. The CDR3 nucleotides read TGTGCCAGCAGCCAAGACGTTTTTACATTAGCGGGAGCGGGAGATACGCAGTATTTT.

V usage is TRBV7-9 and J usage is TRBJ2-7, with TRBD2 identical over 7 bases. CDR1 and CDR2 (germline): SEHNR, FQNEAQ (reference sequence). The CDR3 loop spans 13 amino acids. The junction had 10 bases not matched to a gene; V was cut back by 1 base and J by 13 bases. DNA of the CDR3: TGTGCCAGCAGCTTAGGGGAAGGGGCGGGAGTCTACTTC. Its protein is CASSLGEGAGVYF.

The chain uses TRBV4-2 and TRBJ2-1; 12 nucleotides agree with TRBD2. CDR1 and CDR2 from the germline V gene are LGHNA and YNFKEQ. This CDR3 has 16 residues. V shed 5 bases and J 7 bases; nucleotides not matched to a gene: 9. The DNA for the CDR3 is TGTGCCAGCAGCTACGCCGGGACTAGCGGGTTGAATGAGCAGTTCTTC. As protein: CASSYAGTSGLNEQFF.

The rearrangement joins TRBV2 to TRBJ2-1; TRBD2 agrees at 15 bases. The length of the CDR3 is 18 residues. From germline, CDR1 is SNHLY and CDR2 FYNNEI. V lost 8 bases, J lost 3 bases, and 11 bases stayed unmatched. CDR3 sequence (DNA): TGTGCCAGCCGAGTAGGACTAGCGGGAGGGCCGGGCTACAATGAGCAGTTCTTC. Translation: CASRVGLAGGPGYNEQFF. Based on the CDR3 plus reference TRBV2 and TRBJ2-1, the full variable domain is EPEVTQTPSHQVTQMGQEVILRCVPISNHLYFYWYRQILGQKVEFLVSFYNNEISEKSEIFDDQFSVERPDGSNFTLKIRSTKLEDSAMYFCASRVGLAGGPGYNEQFFGPGTRLTVL.

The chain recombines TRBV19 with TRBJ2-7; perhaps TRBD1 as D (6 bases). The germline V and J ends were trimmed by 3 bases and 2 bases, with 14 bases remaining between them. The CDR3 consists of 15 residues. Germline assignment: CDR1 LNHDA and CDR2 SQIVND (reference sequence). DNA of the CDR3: TGTGCCAGTAGTATCGGTGTTGGGGACACCTACGAGCAGTACTTC. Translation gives CASSIGVGDTYEQYF.

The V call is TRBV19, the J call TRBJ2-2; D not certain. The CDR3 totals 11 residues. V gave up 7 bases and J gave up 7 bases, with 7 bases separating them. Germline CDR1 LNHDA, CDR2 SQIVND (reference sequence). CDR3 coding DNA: TGTGCCAGTACCCGAGGCGGGGAGCTGTTTTTT. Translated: CASTRGGELFF.

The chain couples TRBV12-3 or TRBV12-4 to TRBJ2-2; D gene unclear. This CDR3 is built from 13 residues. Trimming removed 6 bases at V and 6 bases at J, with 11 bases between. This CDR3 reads CASSPSRAGELFF. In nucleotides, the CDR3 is TGTGCCAGCAGCCCATCGAGAGCCGGGGAGCTGTTTTTT.

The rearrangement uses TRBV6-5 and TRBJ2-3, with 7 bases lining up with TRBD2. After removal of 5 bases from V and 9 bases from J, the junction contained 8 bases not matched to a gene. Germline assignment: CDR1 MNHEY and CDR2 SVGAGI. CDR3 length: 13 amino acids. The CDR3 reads CASSPGTTATQYF. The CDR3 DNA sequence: TGTGCCAGCAGTCCCGGGACTACAGCCACGCAGTATTTT.

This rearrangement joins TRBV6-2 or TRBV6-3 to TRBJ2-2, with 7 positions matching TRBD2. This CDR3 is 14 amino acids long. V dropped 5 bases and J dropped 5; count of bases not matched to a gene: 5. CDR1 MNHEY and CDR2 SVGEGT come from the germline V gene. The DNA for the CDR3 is TGTGCCAGCAGTAGCGGGATAGGAACCGGGGAGCTGTTTTTT. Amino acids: CASSSGIGTGELFF.

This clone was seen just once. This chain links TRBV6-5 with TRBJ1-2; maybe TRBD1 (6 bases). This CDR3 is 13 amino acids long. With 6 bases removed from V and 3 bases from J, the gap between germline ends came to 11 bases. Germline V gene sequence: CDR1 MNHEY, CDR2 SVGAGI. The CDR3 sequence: CASSRSGDYGYTF. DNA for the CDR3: TGTGCCAGCAGCCGGTCAGGGGACTATGGCTACACCTTC.

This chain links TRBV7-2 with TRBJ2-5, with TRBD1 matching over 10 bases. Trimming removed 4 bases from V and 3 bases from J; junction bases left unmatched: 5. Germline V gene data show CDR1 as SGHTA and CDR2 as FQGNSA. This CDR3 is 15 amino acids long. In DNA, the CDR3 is TGTGCCAGCAGCTCCCTTGGGACAGGGGAAGAGACCCAGTACTTC. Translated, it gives CASSSLGTGEETQYF.

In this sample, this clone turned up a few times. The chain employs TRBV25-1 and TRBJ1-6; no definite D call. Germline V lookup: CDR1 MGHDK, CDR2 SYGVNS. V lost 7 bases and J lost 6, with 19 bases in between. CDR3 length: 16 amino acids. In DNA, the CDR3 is TGTGCCAGCAATCCCCTGAGGGCGGACTTTAATTCACCCCTCCACTTT. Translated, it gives CASNPLRADFNSPLHF.